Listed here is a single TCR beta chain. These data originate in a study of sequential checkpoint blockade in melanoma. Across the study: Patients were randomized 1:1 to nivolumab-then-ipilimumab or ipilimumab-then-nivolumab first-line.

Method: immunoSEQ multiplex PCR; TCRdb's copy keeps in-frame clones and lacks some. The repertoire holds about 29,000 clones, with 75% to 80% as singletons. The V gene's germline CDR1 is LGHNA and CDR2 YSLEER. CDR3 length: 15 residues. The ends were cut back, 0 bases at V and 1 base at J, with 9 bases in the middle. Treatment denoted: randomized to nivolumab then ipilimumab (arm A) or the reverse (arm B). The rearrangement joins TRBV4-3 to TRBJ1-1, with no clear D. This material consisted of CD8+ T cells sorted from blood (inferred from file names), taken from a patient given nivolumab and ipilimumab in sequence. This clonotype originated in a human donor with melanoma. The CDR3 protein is CASSQDRGTNTEAFF. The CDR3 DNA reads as TGCGCCAGCAGCCAAGATCGAGGAACGAACACTGAAGCTTTCTTT.